Following are 27 T cell receptor beta chains from one sample sequenced in a study of cytomegalovirus exposure and HLA in healthy donors. The assay was immunoSEQ multiplex PCR, and TCRdb's table has in-frame clones only and misses some. The data contain under 250,000 clones, 87% of them singletons. The sequencing input was PBMCs. The origin of the receptors is a woman younger than 30 in good health and CMV-seropositive.

The rearrangement joins TRBV5-8 to TRBJ1-2; D not resolved. CDR1 SGHTS and CDR2 YDEGEE come from the germline V gene. The CDR3 runs 11 residues. V lost 0 bases to trimming and J lost 14 bases, with 11 bases between them. CDR3 DNA: TGTGCCAGCAGCTTGGGAAGGAGTTCTACCTTC. It is translated as CASSLGRSSTF. Combining the CDR3 with reference TRBV5-8 and TRBJ1-2 gives the whole variable domain EAGVTQSPTHLIKTRGQQATLRCSPISGHTSVYWYQQALGLGLQFLLWYDEGEERNRGNFPPRFSGRQFPNYSSELNVNALELEDSALYLCASSLGRSSTFGSGTRLTVV.

The chain employs TRBV5-8 and TRBJ1-4; TRBD1 aligns across 7 bases. Germline CDR1 reads SGHTS; CDR2 reads YDEGEE. CDR3 size: 16 residues. V lost 3 bases, J lost 4 bases, and 9 bases stayed unmatched. CDR3 loop: CASSWGQSRNNEKLFF. The CDR3 nucleotides read TGTGCCAGCAGCTGGGGACAGTCTCGAAATAATGAAAAACTGTTTTTT.

The CDR3 bases are TGTGCCAGCAGCCTCTCCACAGGGGAAATACGAAACACCATATATTTT. The encoded protein is CASSLSTGEIRNTIYF. The V and J genes are TRBV5-6 and TRBJ1-3, with 7 nucleotides matching TRBD1. Germline V gene sequence: CDR1 SGHDT, CDR2 YYEEEE. V gave up 4 bases and J gave up 5 bases; unmatched junction bases: 12. The length of the CDR3 is 16 residues.

The gene calls are TRBV7-3 and TRBJ2-5, with D perhaps TRBD1 (5 bases). The V gene lost 2 bases and the J gene lost 3 bases, with 7 bases spanning the gap. CDR3 length: 13 amino acids. The germline CDR1 and CDR2 sequences are SGHTA and FQGTGA. The CDR3 DNA is TGTGCCAGCAGCTTACTCAGGGAAGAGACCCAGTACTTC. Translation: CASSLLREETQYF.

The DNA of the CDR3 is TGCGCCAGCAGCTTGACAGATTCCTACGAGCAGTACTTC. Its protein product is CASSLTDSYEQYF. The chain uses TRBV5-1 and TRBJ2-7; no definite D call. Germline V lookup: CDR1 SGHRS, CDR2 YFSETQ. The CDR3 extends over 13 amino acids. Deletions cut 1 base from V and 1 base from J, with 6 bases between.

The chain links TRBV30 to TRBJ2-3; D is perhaps TRBD1 (5 bases). Germline lookup yields CDR1 GTSNPN and CDR2 SVGIG (reference sequence). CDR3 length equals 14 residues. V was trimmed by 1 base and J by 7 bases, leaving 15 bases between them. The chain's CDR3 is CAWSEGQGLYTQYF. CDR3 nucleotides: TGTGCCTGGAGTGAGGGGCAGGGTTTATATACGCAGTATTTT.

This chain links TRBV7-9 with TRBJ1-3; TRBD1 might be the D (6 bases). Trimming took 10 bases from V and 0 from J, leaving 13 bases between them. Germline CDR1 reads SEHNR; CDR2 reads FQNEAQ (reference sequence). This CDR3 has 14 amino acids. The CDR3, as DNA: TGTGCCACCTCAGGGGAAAGCTCTGGAAACACCATATATTTT. This gives the protein CATSGESSGNTIYF.

As concerns this clone: Within the sample, other DNA sequences also encode this same CDR3. The chain recombines TRBV19 with TRBJ1-5; TRBD1 aligns across 7 bases. Germline V gene sequence: CDR1 LNHDA, CDR2 SQIVND (reference sequence). J gave up 2 bases and V 3 bases, and 1 base lay outside the gene matches. This CDR3 region has 14 residues. The CDR3 loop is CASSIRGGNQPQHF. CDR3 nucleotide sequence: TGTGCCAGTAGTATCAGGGGGGGCAATCAGCCCCAGCATTTT.

For the CDR3, the DNA is TGTGCCAGCGTCAGCCAGTACGGAGTTTACACAGATACGCAGTATTTT. Its protein is CASVSQYGVYTDTQYF. J is TRBJ2-3 and V is TRBV28; D uncertain. The germline gives CDR1 MDHEN, CDR2 SYDVKM. Trimming shortened V by 8 bases and J by 2 bases, and 20 bases separated the two germline ends. The CDR3 is 16 amino acids.

V is TRBV10-3 and J is TRBJ2-3, with unresolved D. V was pared by 4 bases and J by 4 bases, with 12 bases between. The CDR3 has 14 amino acids. The germline CDR1 and CDR2 sequences are ENHRY and SYGVKD. Here the CDR3 DNA reads TGTGCCATCAGTGGAGGCCTAGTGGCAGATACGCAGTATTTT. Protein product: CAISGGLVADTQYF.

The V and J genes are TRBV30 and TRBJ1-1, with D uncertain. The V and J ends lost 5 bases and 2 bases respectively, with 12 bases between them. CDR1 is GTSNPN and CDR2 is SVGIG in the germline V gene (reference sequence). This CDR3 is 13 amino acids long. CDR3 sequence: CAWGPGVNTEAFF. In nucleotides, the CDR3 is TGTGCCTGGGGCCCCGGAGTTAACACTGAAGCTTTCTTT.

This chain uses TRBV5-1 with TRBJ1-5; 10 bases are shared with TRBD1. The CDR3 consists of 15 residues. Germline V lookup: CDR1 SGHRS, CDR2 YFSETQ. J lost 6 bases, V lost 0 bases, and 3 bases had no gene match. CDR3 protein: CASSLGTGGVQPQHF. For the CDR3, the DNA is TGCGCCAGCAGCTTGGGGACAGGGGGAGTTCAGCCCCAGCATTTT.

V usage is TRBV25-1 and J usage is TRBJ1-3; no clear D gene. The CDR3 is 15 amino acids. Trimming left V 4 bases short and J 9 bases short, with 19 bases between. Germline lookup yields CDR1 MGHDK and CDR2 SYGVNS. CDR3 nucleotides: TGTGCCAGCAGTGGCCAGACGGCTAGTGCGACCACCATATATTTT. Translating it yields CASSGQTASATTIYF.

This clone is a singleton in its sample. The chain recombines TRBV9 with TRBJ2-2, with 8 nucleotides matching TRBD2. This CDR3 comprises 15 residues. Germline loops: CDR1 SGDLS, CDR2 YYNGEE. V shed 4 bases, J shed 1 base, and the junction held 3 bases outside the gene matches. The DNA of the CDR3 is TGTGCCAGCAGCCCCCGGGGGGGGAACACCGGGGAGCTGTTTTTT. This translates into CASSPRGGNTGELFF.

The rearrangement links TRBV6-1 to TRBJ2-2; 8 bases match TRBD1. The trim removed 4 bases at V and 1 base at J, leaving 2 bases unmatched. The CDR3 totals 15 residues. Germline V gene data show CDR1 as MNHNS and CDR2 as SASEGT. Here the CDR3 reads CASSAGTGNTGELFF. In DNA form, the CDR3 reads TGTGCCAGCAGTGCTGGGACAGGGAACACCGGGGAGCTGTTTTTT.

The chain combines TRBV27 with TRBJ2-7, with 11 bases aligning to TRBD2. Looked up from germline, CDR1 is MNHEY and CDR2 is SMNVEV (reference sequence). The CDR3 length is 14 residues. After removal of 6 bases from V and 4 bases from J, the junction contained 5 bases not matched to a gene. CDR3 bases: TGTGCCAGCAGACTAGCGGGAGCGCTTTACGAGCAGTACTTC. It encodes CASRLAGALYEQYF.

The V gene is TRBV5-1, the J gene TRBJ2-2; 9 bases match TRBD1. Trimming at V came to 4 bases and at J to 7 bases, leaving 8 bases not matched to a gene. The CDR3 is 15 residues long. Germline CDR1 is SGHRS and CDR2 is YFSETQ. The CDR3, as DNA: TGCGCCAGCAGCCCGGGGACAGGGAAGATCGGGGAGCTGTTTTTT. Translated: CASSPGTGKIGELFF. Based on the CDR3 plus reference TRBV5-1 and TRBJ2-2, the full variable domain is KAGVTQTPRYLIKTRGQQVTLSCSPISGHRSVSWYQQTPGQGLQFLFEYFSETQRNKGNFPGRFSGRQFSNSRSEMNVSTLELGDSALYLCASSPGTGKIGELFFGEGSRLTVL.

The chain is built from TRBV9 and TRBJ2-7; D unresolved. The CDR3 extends over 12 amino acids. Germline V gene sequence: CDR1 SGDLS, CDR2 YYNGEE. Trimming took 4 bases from V and 3 from J, leaving 8 bases between them. This chain's CDR3 is CASSPPNYEQYF. In DNA form, the CDR3 reads TGTGCCAGCAGCCCACCTAACTACGAGCAGTACTTC.

This clone is a singleton in its sample. This sequence joins TRBV29-1 and TRBJ2-1; D is ambiguous. V lost 3 bases to trimming and J lost 7 bases, with 7 bases between them. Germline CDR1 and CDR2: SQVTM and ANQGSEA. This CDR3 is 11 amino acids long. CDR3 bases: TGCAGCGTTGACAGTCAAAATGAGCAGTTCTTC. Translation: CSVDSQNEQFF.

The chain couples TRBV2 to TRBJ2-1; 9 bases fit TRBD2. The germline V gene encodes CDR1 SNHLY and CDR2 FYNNEI. Unmatched junction bases numbered 16, after V lost 6 bases and J lost 1 base. The CDR3 sequence is 19 residues long. CDR3 region: CASRLLVTSGWGSYNEQFF. The CDR3 DNA follows: TGTGCCAGCAGACTATTAGTAACTAGCGGGTGGGGTTCCTACAATGAGCAGTTCTTC.

V and J are TRBV28 and TRBJ2-7, with 9 positions matching TRBD2. CDR1 and CDR2 (germline): MDHEN, SYDVKM. V was pared by 7 bases and J by 0 bases, with 4 bases of the junction left unmatched. The CDR3 runs to 14 residues. CDR3 amino acids: CASNLAGSSYEQYF. The CDR3, as DNA: TGTGCCAGCAATCTAGCGGGAAGCTCCTACGAGCAGTACTTC. Together with reference TRBV28 and TRBJ2-7, the CDR3 gives the full variable domain: DVKVTQSSRYLVKRTGEKVFLECVQDMDHENMFWYRQDPGLGLRLIYFSYDVKMKEKGDIPEGYSVSREKKERFSLILESASTNQTSMYLCASNLAGSSYEQYFGPGTRLTVT.

The chain uses TRBV7-9 and TRBJ1-5; TRBD1 aligns across 10 bases. The CDR3 spans 16 residues. Germline CDR1 and CDR2: SEHNR and FQNEAQ (reference sequence). The junction had 10 bases not matched to a gene; V was cut back by 5 bases and J by 6 bases. The CDR3 bases are TGTGCCAGCAGCATAGAGGACAGGGGGTTCGGTCAGCCCCAGCATTTT. This translates into CASSIEDRGFGQPQHF.

This rearrangement joins TRBV14 to TRBJ1-2; D perhaps matches TRBD1 (5 bases). This CDR3 comprises 15 residues. Germline V CDR1 and CDR2: SGHDN, FVKESK. V shed 7 bases and J shed 4 bases, with 19 bases lying between them. The CDR3 bases are TGTGCCAGCATAACCCCCGCCAGGGCCCCCTATGGCTACACCTTC. Translation gives CASITPARAPYGYTF.

The chain's CDR3 is CASSLRVRGRGYEQYF. DNA for the CDR3: TGCGCCAGCAGCTTGAGGGTTCGCGGGAGGGGTTACGAGCAGTACTTC. The chain is built from TRBV5-1 and TRBJ2-7; 9 bases are shared with TRBD2. The CDR3 contains 16 residues. The germline V gene has CDR1 SGHRS and CDR2 YFSETQ. The junction had 9 bases not matched to a gene; V was cut back by 1 base and J by 4 bases.

Only one count was recorded for this clone. This chain uses TRBV11-2 with TRBJ2-3, with a possible D match to TRBD1 (6 bases). The V gene lost 5 bases and the J gene lost 6 bases, with 18 bases spanning the gap. CDR1 and CDR2 (germline): SGHAT, FQNNGV. The CDR3 is 15 amino acids. The CDR3: CASSPTGGIQDTQYF. Written as DNA, the CDR3 is TGTGCCAGCAGCCCGACAGGTGGGATCCAGGATACGCAGTATTTT.

The CDR3 loop is CASSLRGGTSSTDTQYF. As DNA, the CDR3 is TGCGCCAGCAGCTTGAGGGGGGGGACTAGCTCCACAGATACGCAGTATTTT. The V and J genes are TRBV5-1 and TRBJ2-3; 9 bases fit TRBD2. V dropped 1 base and J dropped 2; count of bases not matched to a gene: 8. The CDR3 is 17 amino acids. Germline assignment: CDR1 SGHRS and CDR2 YFSETQ.

This chain connects TRBV27 to TRBJ2-7, with 9 positions matching TRBD2. Germline-derived CDR1 and CDR2 are MNHEY and SMNVEV (reference sequence). After removal of 5 bases from V and 1 base from J, the junction contained 3 bases not matched to a gene. The CDR3 loop spans 14 amino acids. CDR3 sequence (DNA): TGTGCCAGCAGTCCCGGACTAGCGTCCTACGAGCAGTACTTC. Translation gives CASSPGLASYEQYF.